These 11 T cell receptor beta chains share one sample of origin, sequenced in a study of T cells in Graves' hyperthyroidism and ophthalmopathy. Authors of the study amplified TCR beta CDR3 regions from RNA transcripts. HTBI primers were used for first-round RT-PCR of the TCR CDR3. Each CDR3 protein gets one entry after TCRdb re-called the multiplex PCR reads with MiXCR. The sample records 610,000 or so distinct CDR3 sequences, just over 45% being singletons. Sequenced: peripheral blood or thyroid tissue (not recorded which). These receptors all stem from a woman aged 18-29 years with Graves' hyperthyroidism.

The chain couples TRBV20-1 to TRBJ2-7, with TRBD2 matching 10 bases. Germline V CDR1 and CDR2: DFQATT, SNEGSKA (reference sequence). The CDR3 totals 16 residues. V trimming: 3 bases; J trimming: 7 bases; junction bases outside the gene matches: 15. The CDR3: CSASVAAGGWTGEQYF. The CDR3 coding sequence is TGCAGTGCTAGTGTCGCAGCGGGAGGGTGGACCGGGGAGCAGTACTTC.

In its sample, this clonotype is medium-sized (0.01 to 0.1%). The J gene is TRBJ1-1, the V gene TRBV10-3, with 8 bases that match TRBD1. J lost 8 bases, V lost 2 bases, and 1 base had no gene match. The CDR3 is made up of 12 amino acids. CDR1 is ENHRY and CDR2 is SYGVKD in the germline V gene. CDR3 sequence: CAISERTGEAFF. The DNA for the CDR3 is TGTGCCATCAGTGAGCGGACAGGGGAAGCTTTCTTT.

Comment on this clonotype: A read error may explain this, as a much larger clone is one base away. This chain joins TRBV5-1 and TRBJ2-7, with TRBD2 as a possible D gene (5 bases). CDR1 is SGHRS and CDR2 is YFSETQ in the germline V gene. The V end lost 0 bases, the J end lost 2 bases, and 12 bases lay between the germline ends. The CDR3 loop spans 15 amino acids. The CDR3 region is CASSLGVANPYEQYF. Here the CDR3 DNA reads TGCGCCAGCAGCTTGGGGGTAGCGAACCCCTACGAGCAGTACTTC.

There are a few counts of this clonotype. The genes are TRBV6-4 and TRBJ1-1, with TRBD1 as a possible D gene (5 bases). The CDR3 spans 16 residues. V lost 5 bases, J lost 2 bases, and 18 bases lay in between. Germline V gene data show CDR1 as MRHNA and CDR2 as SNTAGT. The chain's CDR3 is CASSLPPGPTNTEAFF. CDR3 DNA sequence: TGTGCCAGCAGTTTACCCCCGGGGCCCACCAACACTGAAGCTTTCTTT.

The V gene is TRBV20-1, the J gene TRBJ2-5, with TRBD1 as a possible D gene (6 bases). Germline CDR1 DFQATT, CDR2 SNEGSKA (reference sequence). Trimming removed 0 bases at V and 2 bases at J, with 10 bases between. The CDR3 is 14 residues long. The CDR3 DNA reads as TGCAGTGCTAGAGAGGACAGCCCTCAAGAGACCCAGTACTTC. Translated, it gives CSAREDSPQETQYF.

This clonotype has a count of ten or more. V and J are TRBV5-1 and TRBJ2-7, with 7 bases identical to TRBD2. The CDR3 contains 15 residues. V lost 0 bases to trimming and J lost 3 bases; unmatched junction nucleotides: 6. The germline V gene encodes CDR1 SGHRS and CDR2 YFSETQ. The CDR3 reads CASSLDGRGSYEQYF. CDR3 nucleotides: TGCGCCAGCAGCTTGGACGGTCGCGGGAGCTACGAGCAGTACTTC.

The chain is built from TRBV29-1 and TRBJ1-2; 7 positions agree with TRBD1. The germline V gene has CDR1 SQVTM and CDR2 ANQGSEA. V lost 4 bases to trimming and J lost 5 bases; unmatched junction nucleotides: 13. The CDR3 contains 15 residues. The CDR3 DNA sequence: TGCAGCGTTGGCACAGGGGCCTCCTACGAGTATGGCTACACCTTC. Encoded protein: CSVGTGASYEYGYTF.

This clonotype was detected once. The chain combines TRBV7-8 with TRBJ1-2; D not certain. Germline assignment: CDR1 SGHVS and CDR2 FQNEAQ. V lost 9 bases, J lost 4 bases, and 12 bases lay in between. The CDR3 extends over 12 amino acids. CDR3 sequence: CASYGEPYGYTF. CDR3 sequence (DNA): TGTGCCAGTTATGGGGAGCCCTATGGCTACACCTTC.

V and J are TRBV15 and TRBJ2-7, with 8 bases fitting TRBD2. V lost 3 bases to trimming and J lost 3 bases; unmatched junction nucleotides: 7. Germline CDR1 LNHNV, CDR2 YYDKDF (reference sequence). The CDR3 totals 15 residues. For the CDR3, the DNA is TGTGCCACCAGCAGGAAGCGGGAGTTTTTCTACGAGCAGTACTTC. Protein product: CATSRKREFFYEQYF.

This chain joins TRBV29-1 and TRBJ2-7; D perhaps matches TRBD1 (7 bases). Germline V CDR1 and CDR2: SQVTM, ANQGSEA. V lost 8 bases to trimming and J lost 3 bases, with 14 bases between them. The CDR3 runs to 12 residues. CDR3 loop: CSLGRGDYEQYF. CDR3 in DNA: TGCAGCTTAGGCAGGGGGGACTACGAGCAGTACTTC.

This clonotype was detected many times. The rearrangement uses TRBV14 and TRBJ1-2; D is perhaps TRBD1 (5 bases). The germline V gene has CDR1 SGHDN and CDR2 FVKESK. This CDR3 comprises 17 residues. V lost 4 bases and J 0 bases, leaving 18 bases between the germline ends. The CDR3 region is CASSPILGRGTNYGYTF. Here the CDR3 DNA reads TGTGCCAGCAGCCCAATCCTCGGGAGGGGAACTAACTATGGCTACACCTTC.